This entry is about one T cell receptor beta chain. Its antigen is not yet known. No base quality information exists; no much larger clone differs at one position. Interpreted using the paper, the treatment or condition label stands for: approximately nine-day PBMC culture with coronavirus spike peptide pools or control peptides (ViraFEST assay). The ViraFEST assay, used in the study, expanded antigen-specific T cells with peptide pools and then identified the expanded clonotypes through TCR sequencing. The convalescent patients' positive SARS-CoV-2 PCR tests fell between March and December 2020, which was before the Alpha, Beta and Delta variants emerged in the United States. Each well held 2.1 million or so PBMCs cultured in IMDM containing approximately 5% human AB serum and 9 to 10 IU/ml IL-2, with 7.5 to 10 ug/ml peptide pools added. Half of the culture medium was replaced with fresh IL-2-containing medium on days 3 and 7. Once the cells had been in culture for around nine days, the EasySep CD4+ T cell isolation kit was used to isolate CD4+ T cells by negative selection. Ficoll-Paque Plus gradient centrifugation was used to isolate PBMCs from whole blood, and the isolated PBMCs were then either used fresh or cryopreserved at -140C. In general, triplicate wells were set up for every culture condition.

The entry originates in a study of vaccination and CD4 T cells after COVID-19 (dated by TCRdb to between 2021 and 2024). Turning to the overall study: Every convalescent patient had a positive nasal swab PCR test for SARS-CoV-2, with mild disease in 8 to 10 patients and severe disease in one. The convalescent cohort included six males and four females, with two Hispanic individuals, seven Caucasians, two Asians and one multiracial person. Each participant got two doses of either the Pfizer-BioNTech BNT162b2 vaccine (n=8) or the Moderna mRNA-1273 vaccine (n=2). Post-COVID blood samples were collected from convalescent patients a median of about 92 days after diagnosis, with a range of roughly 30 to 170 days. Post-vaccine blood samples were taken a median of around 77 days after the second vaccine dose, with a range of about 13 to 250 days. Overlapping spike peptide pools from SARS-CoV-2 and from the common cold coronaviruses HCoV-NL63, HCoV-OC43 and HCoV-229E were used as culture stimuli. In control cultures, a CEFX viral epitope pool was used as positive control, an HIV-1 Nef peptide pool was used as negative control, or no peptide was added. In roughly 10 COVID-19 convalescent patients and a handful of infection-naive healthy vaccine recipients, the spike-specific CD4+ TCR repertoire before mRNA vaccination was compared with the repertoire after mRNA vaccination.

The library relied on PCR. DNA from cultured CD4+ T cells was subjected to TCR sequencing with the Oncomine TCR Beta short-read assay at the Johns Hopkins FTIC core. Genomic DNA was extracted from the cultured CD4+ T cells with the QIAamp micro DNA kit. Oncomine TCR Beta libraries made from cultured CD4+ T cells were pooled using unique dual indexes and sequenced on an Illumina iSeq 100. On the study's bioinformatics: Non-productive sequences were filtered out, and CDR3s that did not start with C, did not end with F or W, or were shorter than 7 amino acids were discarded. The MANAFEST web application was used to identify antigen-specific clonotypes by comparing peptide-stimulated wells against reference wells and other culture wells. To be called positive, a clone needed an FDR below 0.05, an odds ratio above 5, and a productive frequency above 0.1% in at least two of three replicate wells. A clonotype was classed as cross-reactive if the clonotype showed significant expansion both in SARS-CoV-2 spike wells and in at least one common cold coronavirus spike condition. Levenshtein distances (stringdist) and unrooted phylogenetic trees (ape) in R version 3.6.1 were used to assess CDR3 homology. Starting from the raw public reads, TCRdb applied fastp trimming at Q25, assembled clones with MiXCR and retained in-frame beta chains. Rows are unified per CDR3 protein, each entry keeping the most common DNA and genes. The V and J calls and clone size are TCRdb's, not the authors'. This sample gives over 9,000 distinct CDR3 sequences in total; approximately 24% of them show up just once. The ten largest clones represent 12% of the sample.

Paper-wide results and their limitations: Although the median number of SARS-CoV-2-reactive clonotypes went up from around 20 after infection to 38 after vaccination, the increase was not significant. Nearly all vaccine-specific clones in convalescent patients (304 of 307) were mono-reactive for SARS-CoV-2 spike rather than cross-reactive with common cold coronaviruses. Relatively few convalescent patients were included in the study, and early timepoints after natural infection were not analyzed. Among convalescent patients, a median about 90% of the SARS-CoV-2-reactive clones seen after vaccination appeared only after vaccination, which suggests priming specific to the vaccine.

Trimming takes 5 bases from V and 0 bases from J, and the germline ends sit 14 bases apart. CDR1 and CDR2, per the germline V gene, are SGHTA and FQGNSA. From cysteine to phenylalanine, the CDR3 is 16 amino acids long. This entry keeps only the CDR3 DNA: 48 bases, framed from base 1. Specimen: CD4+ T cells from blood, cultured in vitro, collected after SARS-CoV-2 vaccination. Recombination joined TRBV7-2 with TRBJ1-3; the D gene cannot be resolved reliably. The receptor was derived from a human donor who had recovered from COVID-19. The sequenced DNA is TGTGCCAGCAGCCCCGCGGTGAGGAGCTCTGGAAACACCATATATTTT. It encodes CASSPAVRSSGNTIYF.